This passage covers 27 T cell receptor beta chains from one sample sequenced in a study of cytomegalovirus exposure and HLA in healthy donors. With 60 Vbeta and 13 Jbeta primers, the PCR was carried out. Assay: immunoSEQ multiplex PCR; the TCRdb copy retains only in-frame clones and omits some. The sample holds roughly 140,000 clones, over 60% seen once. Sequencing was performed on PBMCs. These receptors originate from a male donor in good health and CMV-seronegative.

Only a few counts were recorded for this clone. The rearrangement links TRBV1 to TRBJ1-1; the table's D call TRBD1 went unverified against the DNA. TRBV1 is a pseudogene segment. The CDR3 runs to 14 residues. The DNA of the CDR3 is TGCACCAGCAGCCCCGGGACAGGGGAGACTGAAGCTTTCTTT. Its translation: CTSSPGTGETEAFF.

This clone was seen a single time. The chain recombines TRBV7-6 with TRBJ1-6; 8 positions match TRBD1. The CDR3 covers 14 residues. Germline V CDR1 and CDR2: SGHVS, FNYEAQ. V shed 2 bases and J 7 bases; nucleotides not matched to a gene: 1. For the CDR3, the DNA is TGTGCCAGCAGCTTACGGACAGGGAATTCACCCCTCCACTTT. Amino acids: CASSLRTGNSPLHF.

In its sample, this clone was seen a few times. The chain employs TRBV2 and TRBJ2-2, with D perhaps TRBD2 (5 bases). Trimming stripped 6 bases from V and 4 bases from J, with 12 bases between. The CDR3 contains 14 residues. Germline V lookup: CDR1 SNHLY, CDR2 FYNNEI. This CDR3 reads CASRDSSFTGELFF. In DNA form, the CDR3 reads TGTGCCAGCAGGGACTCGAGTTTCACCGGGGAGCTGTTTTTT.

Only one count was recorded for this clone. V is TRBV4-1 and J is TRBJ2-1; 12 positions match TRBD2. The CDR3 sequence is 18 residues long. Losses at the gene ends were 1 base for V and 6 bases for J; bases not matched to a gene: 10. Germline V gene lookup returns CDR1 MGHRA and CDR2 YSYEKL. CDR3 sequence (DNA): TGCGCCAGCAGCCAAGGACTAGCGGGAGTTTTTACGGGCAATGAGCAGTTCTTC. This sequence encodes CASSQGLAGVFTGNEQFF.

This clone was seen a handful of times. This chain links TRBV30 with TRBJ2-5, with TRBD1 matching 7 bases. Unmatched junction bases numbered 3, after V lost 3 bases and J lost 2 bases. In germline, CDR1 is GTSNPN, CDR2 SVGIG (reference sequence). The CDR3 has 13 amino acids. This CDR3 is CAWSGTVQETQYF. The CDR3 DNA reads TGTGCCTGGAGCGGGACAGTTCAAGAGACCCAGTACTTC.

J is TRBJ1-2 and V is TRBV9; D ambiguous. The CDR3 runs 15 residues. Germline CDR1 SGDLS, CDR2 YYNGEE. Trimming cost V 0 bases and J 4 bases, with 13 bases left between them. The CDR3 DNA reads TGTGCCAGCAGCGTAGGTCCGGAGTTGGCCTATGGCTACACCTTC. Translating it yields CASSVGPELAYGYTF.

On this clone itself: This specimen includes other DNA sequences encoding the same CDR3. V and J are TRBV6-6 and TRBJ2-2; 7 bases agree with TRBD2. This CDR3 contains 16 residues. The trim removed 7 bases at V and 1 base at J, leaving 9 bases unmatched. Germline CDR1 MNHNY, CDR2 SVGAGI (reference sequence). The CDR3 sequence: CASTTSGGGNTGELFF. The CDR3 bases are TGTGCCAGCACCACCTCGGGCGGGGGGAACACCGGGGAGCTGTTTTTT.

The V call is TRBV7-9, the J call TRBJ2-5; D unresolved. The CDR3 covers 14 residues. V shed 0 bases and J shed 5 bases, with 10 bases lying between them. Looked up from germline, CDR1 is SEHNR and CDR2 is FQNEAQ (reference sequence). This CDR3 reads CASSLAQNVETQYF. The CDR3 nucleotides read TGTGCCAGCAGCTTAGCACAGAATGTGGAGACCCAGTACTTC.

This clone was seen more than once but under ten times. The V call is TRBV6-5, the J call TRBJ2-7, with TRBD1 identical over 7 bases. Germline CDR1 and CDR2: MNHEY and SVGAGI. The J segment lost 4 bases and the V segment lost 2 bases, leaving 5 bases of the junction unmatched. This CDR3 has 14 residues. CDR3 amino acids: CASSYQGGAYEQYF. CDR3 nucleotides: TGTGCCAGCAGTTACCAAGGGGGCGCGTACGAGCAGTACTTC.

The chain recombines TRBV18 with TRBJ1-4; 8 bases are a match to TRBD1. Germline V gene sequence: CDR1 KGHSH, CDR2 LQKENI. This CDR3 comprises 15 residues. V dropped 3 bases and J dropped 5; count of bases not matched to a gene: 5. This CDR3 is CASSPGTGSNEKLFF. CDR3 DNA sequence: TGTGCCAGCTCACCGGGGACAGGCTCGAATGAAAAACTGTTTTTT.

The chain carries TRBV7-2 and TRBJ2-1; 10 nucleotides align to TRBD2. The germline gives CDR1 SGHTA, CDR2 FQGNSA. Trimming at V came to 5 bases and at J to 5 bases, leaving 12 bases not matched to a gene. This CDR3 comprises 17 residues. CDR3 sequence reads: CASSGRYSGRSNNEQFF. CDR3 coding DNA: TGTGCCAGCAGCGGTAGGTATAGCGGGAGGTCAAACAATGAGCAGTTCTTC.

J is TRBJ1-1 and V is TRBV29-1; possible D gene TRBD1, 5 bases. Germline CDR1 and CDR2: SQVTM and ANQGSEA. The CDR3 is 13 amino acids. V lost 3 bases to trimming and J lost 2 bases, with 10 bases between them. CDR3 bases: TGCAGCGTTGAGACGGGGGGAAACACTGAAGCTTTCTTT. This sequence encodes CSVETGGNTEAFF. Full variable domain (rest looked up from reference TRBV29-1 and TRBJ1-1): SAVISQKPSRDICQRGTSLTIQCQVDSQVTMMFWYRQQPGQSLTLIATANQGSEATYESGFVIDKFPISRPNLTFSTLTVSNMSPEDSSIYLCSVETGGNTEAFFGQGTRLTVV.

The chain employs TRBV21-1 and TRBJ1-2. TRBV21-1 is annotated as a pseudogene. The CDR3 runs to 12 residues. The CDR3: CASSRTGVSYTF. For the CDR3, the DNA is TGTGCCAGCAGCCGGACGGGGGTAAGCTACACCTTC.

The rearrangement joins TRBV6-5 to TRBJ1-2; D not resolved. Trimming left V 0 bases short and J 8 bases short, with 16 bases between. Germline V CDR1 and CDR2: MNHEY, SVGAGI. This CDR3 contains 15 residues. DNA of the CDR3: TGTGCCAGCAGTTACTCCGAGACCCTGGGCTCCGGCTACACCTTC. Protein sequence: CASSYSETLGSGYTF.

The CDR3: CASSMGQGTDTQYF. For the CDR3, the DNA is TGCGCCAGCAGCATGGGACAGGGCACAGATACGCAGTATTTT. This chain joins TRBV5-1 and TRBJ2-3, with 8 bases fitting TRBD1. Trimming removed 4 bases from V and 1 base from J; junction bases left unmatched: 2. The CDR3 spans 14 residues. Per germline, CDR1 SGHRS and CDR2 YFSETQ.

The V and J genes are TRBV30 and TRBJ1-1, with D perhaps matching TRBD1 (6 bases). This CDR3 is 15 amino acids long. CDR1 is GTSNPN and CDR2 is SVGIG in the germline V gene (reference sequence). V shed 0 bases and J shed 0 bases, with 11 bases lying between them. DNA for the CDR3: TGTGCCTGGAGTGTACTACGGGACATGAACACTGAAGCTTTCTTT. This gives the protein CAWSVLRDMNTEAFF.

The chain links TRBV9 to TRBJ1-2; 8 bases fit TRBD1. Germline V gene sequence: CDR1 SGDLS, CDR2 YYNGEE. CDR3 length: 16 residues. J lost 9 bases, V lost 4 bases, and 17 bases had no gene match. Written as DNA, the CDR3 is TGTGCCAGCAGCCAAATCCTACGGTTGACAGGGGAGAGCTACACCTTC. Translation gives CASSQILRLTGESYTF.

V gene TRBV29-1 combines with J gene TRBJ1-3; perhaps TRBD1 as D (6 bases). The CDR3 length is 13 residues. Germline V gene data show CDR1 as SQVTM and CDR2 as ANQGSEA. The ends were cut back, 4 bases at V and 2 bases at J, with 9 bases in the middle. The CDR3, as DNA: TGCAGCGTTGGAACAGGGCCTGGAAACACCATATATTTT. It codes for CSVGTGPGNTIYF. The full variable domain, in which reference TRBV29-1 and TRBJ1-3 provide the parts outside the CDR3, is SAVISQKPSRDICQRGTSLTIQCQVDSQVTMMFWYRQQPGQSLTLIATANQGSEATYESGFVIDKFPISRPNLTFSTLTVSNMSPEDSSIYLCSVGTGPGNTIYFGEGSWLTVV.

V usage is TRBV7-6 and J usage is TRBJ2-3, with 7 bases lining up with TRBD2. CDR1 and CDR2 from the germline V gene are SGHVS and FNYEAQ. This CDR3 comprises 15 residues. J lost 0 bases, V lost 3 bases, and 3 bases had no gene match. CDR3 sequence reads: CASSFVGGSTDTQYF. DNA for the CDR3: TGTGCCAGCAGCTTTGTGGGAGGGAGCACAGATACGCAGTATTTT.

In this sample, this clone turned up a few times. J is TRBJ1-1 and V is TRBV5-1; TRBD1 matches at 7 bases. Losses at the gene ends were 6 bases for V and 1 base for J; bases not matched to a gene: 12. Germline-derived CDR1 and CDR2 are SGHRS and YFSETQ. The CDR3 consists of 16 residues. The CDR3 sequence: CASTLRTGGENTEAFF. CDR3 bases: TGCGCCAGCACCCTTCGGACAGGCGGGGAGAACACTGAAGCTTTCTTT. Combining the CDR3 with reference TRBV5-1 and TRBJ1-1 gives the whole variable domain KAGVTQTPRYLIKTRGQQVTLSCSPISGHRSVSWYQQTPGQGLQFLFEYFSETQRNKGNFPGRFSGRQFSNSRSEMNVSTLELGDSALYLCASTLRTGGENTEAFFGQGTRLTVV.

This clone appeared a few times. The V and J genes are TRBV11-2 and TRBJ2-1, with 10 bases identical to TRBD2. The CDR3 is 15 amino acids. Germline-derived CDR1 and CDR2 are SGHAT and FQNNGV. V trimming: 5 bases; J trimming: 2 bases; junction bases outside the gene matches: 3. The CDR3 sequence: CASSLSGGTYNEQFF. The DNA for the CDR3 is TGTGCCAGCAGCCTTAGCGGGGGGACCTACAATGAGCAGTTCTTC.

V gene TRBV6-5 combines with J gene TRBJ2-7, with 10 nucleotides matching TRBD1. The CDR3 is 15 amino acids. J was trimmed by 3 bases and V by 6 bases; bases with no gene match: 8. Germline V lookup: CDR1 MNHEY, CDR2 SVGAGI. The CDR3, as DNA: TGTGCCAGCAGGCGAGCGACAGGGGGCGGCTACGAGCAGTACTTC. Encoded protein: CASRRATGGGYEQYF.

This clone was counted a single time. V and J are TRBV18 and TRBJ1-2, with D maybe TRBD1 (5 bases). With 3 bases removed from V and 8 bases from J, the gap between germline ends came to 13 bases. CDR3 size: 13 residues. From germline, CDR1 is KGHSH and CDR2 LQKENI. The CDR3 nucleotides read TGTGCCAGCTCACCCGTAGGGGAATCCGGCTACACCTTC. It is translated as CASSPVGESGYTF.

This clone turned up a few times. The chain uses TRBV11-1 and TRBJ2-1, with a possible D match to TRBD1 (5 bases). This CDR3 has 14 residues. CDR1 is SGHAT, CDR2 FQDESV, per germline (reference sequence). Trimming cost V 3 bases and J 0 bases, with 6 bases left between them. In nucleotides, the CDR3 is TGTGCCAGCAGCTTGACAGACTCCTACAATGAGCAGTTCTTC. Its translation: CASSLTDSYNEQFF. Using reference TRBV11-1 and TRBJ2-1 for the parts outside the CDR3, the full variable domain is EAEVAQSPRYKITEKSQAVAFWCDPISGHATLYWYRQILGQGPELLVQFQDESVVDDSQLPKDRFSAERLKGVDSTLKIQPAELGDSAMYLCASSLTDSYNEQFFGPGTRLTVL.

The chain joins TRBV5-8 to TRBJ2-4; 8 bases map to TRBD1. The J segment lost 8 bases and the V segment lost 3 bases, leaving 7 bases of the junction unmatched. Germline V gene data show CDR1 as SGHTS and CDR2 as YDEGEE. The CDR3 covers 14 residues. The CDR3 loop reads CASSSLDRADIQYF. In nucleotides, the CDR3 is TGTGCCAGCAGCTCTCTGGACAGGGCTGACATTCAGTACTTC.

This clone was counted between two and nine times. This chain joins TRBV11-2 and TRBJ2-4; 12 bases are shared with TRBD2. The germline V gene has CDR1 SGHAT and CDR2 FQNNGV. CDR3 length: 16 amino acids. J was trimmed by 7 bases and V by 3 bases; bases with no gene match: 7. The CDR3 nucleotides are TGTGCCAGCAGCTTCGGTCTAGCGGGAGGGGGGAACATTCAGTACTTC. This translates into CASSFGLAGGGNIQYF.

On this clone: The identical CDR3 is also encoded by other nucleotide sequences in the sample. The V and J genes are TRBV5-1 and TRBJ1-2, with 10 bases that match TRBD1. The length of the CDR3 is 14 residues. The V gene's germline CDR1 is SGHRS and CDR2 YFSETQ. V shed 4 bases and J 2 bases; nucleotides not matched to a gene: 2. The CDR3 DNA is TGCGCCAGCAGCCAGGGACAGGGGAACTATGGCTACACCTTC. Translating it yields CASSQGQGNYGYTF. Complete variable domain (other parts from reference TRBV5-1 and TRBJ1-2): KAGVTQTPRYLIKTRGQQVTLSCSPISGHRSVSWYQQTPGQGLQFLFEYFSETQRNKGNFPGRFSGRQFSNSRSEMNVSTLELGDSALYLCASSQGQGNYGYTFGSGTRLTVV.